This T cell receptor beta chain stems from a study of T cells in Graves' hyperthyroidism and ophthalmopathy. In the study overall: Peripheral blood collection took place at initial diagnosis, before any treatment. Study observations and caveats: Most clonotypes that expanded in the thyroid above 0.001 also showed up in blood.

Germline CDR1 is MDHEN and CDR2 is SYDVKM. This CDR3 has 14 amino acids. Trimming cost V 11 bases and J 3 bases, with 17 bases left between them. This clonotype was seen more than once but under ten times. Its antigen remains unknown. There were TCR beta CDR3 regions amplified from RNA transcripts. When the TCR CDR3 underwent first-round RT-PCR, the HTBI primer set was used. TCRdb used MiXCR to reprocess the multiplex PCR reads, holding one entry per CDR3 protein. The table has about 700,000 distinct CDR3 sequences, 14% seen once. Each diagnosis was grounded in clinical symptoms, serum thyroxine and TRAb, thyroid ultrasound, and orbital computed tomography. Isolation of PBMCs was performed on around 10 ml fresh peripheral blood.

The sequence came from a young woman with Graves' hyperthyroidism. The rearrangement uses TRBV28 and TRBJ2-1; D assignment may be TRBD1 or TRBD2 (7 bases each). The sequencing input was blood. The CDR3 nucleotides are TGTGCCGGGGGAACAGGGGAGGGCTACAATGAGCAGTTCTTC. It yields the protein CAGGTGEGYNEQFF.